This paragraph reports one T cell receptor (beta chain). This entry belongs to a study of blood T cell repertoires in COVID-19. Background on the study: Collection of acute and convalescent COVID-19 samples took place in the United States, Italy and Spain. In each case, the material was cDNA or gDNA derived from T cells, B-cell-depleted T cells, or PBMCs.

From germline, CDR1 is SGHNT and CDR2 YYREEE (reference sequence). Trimming at V came to 1 base and at J to 2 bases, leaving 11 bases not matched to a gene. This CDR3 contains 17 residues. Method: immunoSEQ multiplex PCR; TCRdb's copy keeps in-frame clones and lacks some. The table shows 200,000 to 250,000 clones, with 84% occurring only once. This sequence was found in a woman aged 40 to 49 who had recovered from COVID-19. This chain joins TRBV5-4 and TRBJ2-5; TRBD2 aligns across 7 bases. The sequenced sample consisted of peripheral blood. The CDR3 nucleotides read TGTGCCAGCAGCTTGTTTTCAGGGACTAACCTTCAAGAGACCCAGTACTTC. Its protein is CASSLFSGTNLQETQYF.